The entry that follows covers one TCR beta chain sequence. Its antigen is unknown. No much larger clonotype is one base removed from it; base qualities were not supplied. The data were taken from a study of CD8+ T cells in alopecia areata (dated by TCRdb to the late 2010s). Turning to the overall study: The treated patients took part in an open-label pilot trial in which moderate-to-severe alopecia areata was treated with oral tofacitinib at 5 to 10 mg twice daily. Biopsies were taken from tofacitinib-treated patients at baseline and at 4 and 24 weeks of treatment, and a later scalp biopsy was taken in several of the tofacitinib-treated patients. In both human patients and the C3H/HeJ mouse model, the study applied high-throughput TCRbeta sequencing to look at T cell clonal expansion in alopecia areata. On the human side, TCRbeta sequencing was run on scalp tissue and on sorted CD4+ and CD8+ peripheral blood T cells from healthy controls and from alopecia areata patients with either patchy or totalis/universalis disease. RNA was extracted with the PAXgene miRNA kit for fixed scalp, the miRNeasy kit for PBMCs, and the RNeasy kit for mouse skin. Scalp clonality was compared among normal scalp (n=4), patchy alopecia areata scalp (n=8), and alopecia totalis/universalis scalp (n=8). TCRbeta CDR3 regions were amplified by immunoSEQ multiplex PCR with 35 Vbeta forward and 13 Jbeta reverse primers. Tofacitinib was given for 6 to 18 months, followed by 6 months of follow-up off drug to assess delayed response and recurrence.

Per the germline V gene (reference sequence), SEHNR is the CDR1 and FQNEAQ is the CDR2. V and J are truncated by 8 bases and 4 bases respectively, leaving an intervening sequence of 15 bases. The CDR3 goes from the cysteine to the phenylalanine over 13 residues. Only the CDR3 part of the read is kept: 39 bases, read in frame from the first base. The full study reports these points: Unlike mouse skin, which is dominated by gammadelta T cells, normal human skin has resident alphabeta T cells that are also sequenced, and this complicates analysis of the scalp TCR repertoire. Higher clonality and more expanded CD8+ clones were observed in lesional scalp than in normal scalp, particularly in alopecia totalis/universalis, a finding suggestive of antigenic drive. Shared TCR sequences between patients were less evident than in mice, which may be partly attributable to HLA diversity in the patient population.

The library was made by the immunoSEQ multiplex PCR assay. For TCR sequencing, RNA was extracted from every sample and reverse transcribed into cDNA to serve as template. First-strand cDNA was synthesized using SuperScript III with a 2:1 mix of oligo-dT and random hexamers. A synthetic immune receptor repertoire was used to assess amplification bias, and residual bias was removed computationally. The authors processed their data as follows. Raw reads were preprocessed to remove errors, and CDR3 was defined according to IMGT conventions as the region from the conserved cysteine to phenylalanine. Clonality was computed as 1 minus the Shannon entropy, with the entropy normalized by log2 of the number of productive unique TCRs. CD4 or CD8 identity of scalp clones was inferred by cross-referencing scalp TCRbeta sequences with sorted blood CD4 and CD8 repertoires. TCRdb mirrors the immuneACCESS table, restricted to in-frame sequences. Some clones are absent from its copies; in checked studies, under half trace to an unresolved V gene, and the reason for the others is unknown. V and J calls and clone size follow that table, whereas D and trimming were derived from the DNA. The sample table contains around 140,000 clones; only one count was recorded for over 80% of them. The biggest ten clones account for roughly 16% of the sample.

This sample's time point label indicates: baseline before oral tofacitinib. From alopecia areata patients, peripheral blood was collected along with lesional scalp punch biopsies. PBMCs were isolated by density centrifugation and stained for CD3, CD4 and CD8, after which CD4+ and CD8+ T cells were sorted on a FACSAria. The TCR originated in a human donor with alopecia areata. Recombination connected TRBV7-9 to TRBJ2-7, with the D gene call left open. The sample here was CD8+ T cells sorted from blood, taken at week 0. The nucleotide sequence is TGTGCCAGCGACTGGGGTTCCGAGTACGAGCAGTACTTC. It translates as CASDWGSEYEQYF.